Below are 32 T cell receptor beta chains sequenced from a single sample in a study of early T cells in non-severe SARS-CoV-2 infection. TCRdb passed the 5' RACE reads through MiXCR, listing each CDR3 protein once. This table has around 110,000 distinct CDR3 sequences, 11% appearing once. The sample was whole blood. The source is an adult who was a healthcare worker with PCR-confirmed SARS-CoV-2 infection or an uninfected control (not recorded which).

V gene TRBV15 combines with J gene TRBJ2-2; 7 bases are a match to TRBD2. CDR1 and CDR2 from the germline V gene are LNHNV and YYDKDF (reference sequence). J lost 6 bases, V lost 1 base, and 11 bases had no gene match. The length of the CDR3 is 17 residues. The chain's CDR3 is CATSRVVGLREPGELFF. CDR3 bases: TGTGCCACCAGCAGAGTAGTCGGACTGCGGGAGCCCGGGGAGCTGTTTTTT.

This clonotype came up many times. The chain combines TRBV6-6 with TRBJ2-1; no clear D gene. V lost 0 bases, J lost 5 bases, and 5 bases lay in between. In germline, CDR1 is MNHNY, CDR2 SVGAGI (reference sequence). This CDR3 comprises 13 residues. The CDR3 sequence is CASSYSTNNEQFF. The DNA of the CDR3 is TGTGCCAGCAGTTACTCTACCAACAATGAGCAGTTCTTC.

This clonotype was observed a few times. The V and J genes are TRBV9 and TRBJ2-7; D may be TRBD1 or TRBD2 (5 bases each). Germline V gene data show CDR1 as SGDLS and CDR2 as YYNGEE. The CDR3 sequence is 14 residues long. The germline V and J ends were trimmed by 0 bases and 3 bases, with 10 bases remaining between them. CDR3 protein: CASSVGGTDYEQYF. Written as DNA, the CDR3 is TGTGCCAGCAGCGTAGGAGGGACCGACTACGAGCAGTACTTC.

This clonotype was observed at least ten times. This sequence joins TRBV6-1 and TRBJ1-1; TRBD1 matches 8 bases. CDR3 length equals 13 residues. From germline, CDR1 is MNHNS and CDR2 SASEGT. J was trimmed by 4 bases and V by 4 bases; bases with no gene match: 2. CDR3 sequence: CASSVTGGTEAFF. CDR3 nucleotide sequence: TGTGCCAGCAGTGTTACAGGGGGCACTGAAGCTTTCTTT.

This clonotype was counted ten times or more. The chain links TRBV27 to TRBJ1-2, with D possibly being TRBD1 (5 bases). CDR3 size: 14 residues. The V and J ends lost 5 bases and 5 bases respectively, with 15 bases between them. Germline CDR1 is MNHEY and CDR2 is SMNVEV (reference sequence). The CDR3 bases are TGTGCCAGCAGTCGCAACAAGGGACGTTATGGCTACACCTTC. Amino acids: CASSRNKGRYGYTF.

This clonotype was seen at least ten times. The chain couples TRBV9 to TRBJ1-3; D remains ambiguous. Deletions cut 7 bases from V and 2 bases from J, with 10 bases between. This CDR3 is built from 13 residues. Germline CDR1 reads SGDLS; CDR2 reads YYNGEE. In DNA form, the CDR3 reads TGTGCCAGCTGGAGCGGGACTGGAAACACCATATATTTT. Amino acid sequence: CASWSGTGNTIYF.

V usage is TRBV5-4 and J usage is TRBJ2-1; D assignment may be TRBD1 or TRBD2 (5 bases each). Germline assignment: CDR1 SGHNT and CDR2 YYREEE (reference sequence). This CDR3 region has 14 residues. V was trimmed by 2 bases and J by 5 bases, leaving 11 bases between them. The CDR3 DNA is TGTGCCAGCAGCTTTCGGGACCAAAACAATGAGCAGTTCTTC. Protein sequence: CASSFRDQNNEQFF.

V and J are TRBV29-1 and TRBJ2-6; the D is unclear. Trimming stripped 6 bases from V and 0 bases from J, with 6 bases between. Looked up from germline, CDR1 is SQVTM and CDR2 is ANQGSEA. The CDR3 spans 13 residues. In DNA form, the CDR3 reads TGCAGCGTGGCGTTCTCTGGGGCCAACGTCCTGACTTTC. Translated, it gives CSVAFSGANVLTF.

The V call is TRBV9, the J call TRBJ2-4, with TRBD2 identical over 8 bases. With V trimmed by 3 bases and J by 9 bases, 5 bases remained unmatched. CDR3 length equals 13 residues. Germline V gene sequence: CDR1 SGDLS, CDR2 YYNGEE. The CDR3: CASSGPGGRIQYF. CDR3 nucleotides: TGTGCCAGCAGCGGGCCGGGGGGGCGCATTCAGTACTTC.

The table lists this clonotype with many counts. The chain uses TRBV20-1 and TRBJ1-5; perhaps TRBD1 as D (6 bases). There are 15 residues in the CDR3. Germline V gene data show CDR1 as DFQATT and CDR2 as SNEGSKA (reference sequence). With 3 bases removed from V and 1 base from J, the gap between germline ends came to 13 bases. In DNA form, the CDR3 reads TGCAGTGCTAGGACAACGGGGGGCAGCAATCAGCCCCAGCATTTT. It translates to CSARTTGGSNQPQHF.

The V and J genes are TRBV15 and TRBJ1-5; 8 positions match TRBD1. V dropped 0 bases and J dropped 0; count of bases not matched to a gene: 4. The CDR3 extends over 17 amino acids. Germline V gene data show CDR1 as LNHNV and CDR2 as YYDKDF (reference sequence). CDR3 in amino acids: CATSRDRTGSSNQPQHF. The CDR3 nucleotides are TGTGCCACCAGCAGAGATAGGACAGGGAGTAGCAATCAGCCCCAGCATTTT.

This clonotype was found many times. The chain has TRBV6-6 and TRBJ2-7, with 8 nucleotides matching TRBD2. In germline, CDR1 is MNHNY, CDR2 SVGAGI (reference sequence). V shed 5 bases, J shed 2 bases, and the junction held 5 bases outside the gene matches. The CDR3 has 14 residues. CDR3 protein: CASSTSGNAYEQYF. The CDR3 DNA sequence: TGTGCCAGCAGTACTAGCGGAAATGCCTACGAGCAGTACTTC.

This clonotype showed up many times. V is TRBV20-1 and J is TRBJ2-3; D is perhaps TRBD1 (5 bases). CDR1 DFQATT and CDR2 SNEGSKA come from the germline V gene (reference sequence). The CDR3 consists of 15 residues. V was clipped by 0 bases and J by 2 bases, with 12 bases between them. The CDR3 DNA reads TGCAGTGCTAGAGATCACCAGGGCCACACAGATACGCAGTATTTT. This gives the protein CSARDHQGHTDTQYF.

This clonotype has ten or more counts. The chain couples TRBV7-9 to TRBJ2-3; no clear D. V lost 4 bases and J lost 1, with 12 bases in between. The CDR3 loop spans 15 amino acids. Germline V CDR1 and CDR2: SEHNR, FQNEAQ (reference sequence). CDR3 residues: CASSSGQTRTDTQYF. Here the CDR3 DNA reads TGTGCCAGCAGCTCCGGCCAGACCCGCACAGATACGCAGTATTTT.

There are many counts of this clonotype. The chain recombines TRBV30 with TRBJ2-7, with 12 bases lining up with TRBD2. The CDR3 contains 15 residues. J gave up 2 bases and V 4 bases, and 6 bases lay outside the gene matches. From germline, CDR1 is GTSNPN and CDR2 SVGIG (reference sequence). For the CDR3, the DNA is TGTGCCTGGACCGGGACTAGCGGGCGGGCCTACGAGCAGTACTTC. Encoded protein: CAWTGTSGRAYEQYF. Complete variable domain (other parts from reference TRBV30 and TRBJ2-7): SQTIHQWPATLVQPVGSPLSLECTVEGTSNPNLYWYRQAAGRGLQLLFYSVGIGQISSEVPQNLSASRPQDRQFILSSKKLLLSDSGFYLCAWTGTSGRAYEQYFGPGTRLTVT.

This clonotype was detected ten times or more. V usage is TRBV21-1 and J usage is TRBJ2-6. TRBV21-1 counts as a pseudogene. The CDR3 runs to 17 residues. The CDR3 DNA sequence: TGTGCCAGCAGCAAAGAATACACTCACTCTGGGGCCAACGTCCTGACTTTC. Its translation: CASSKEYTHSGANVLTF.

This clonotype was recorded at least ten times. The genes are TRBV7-2 and TRBJ1-2; 7 bases are shared with TRBD1. Germline assignment: CDR1 SGHTA and CDR2 FQGNSA. After removal of 1 base from V and 9 bases from J, the junction contained 5 bases not matched to a gene. This CDR3 contains 13 residues. As DNA, the CDR3 is TGTGCCAGCAGCTTAGGCCAGGGGGATAGCTACACCTTC. Its translation is CASSLGQGDSYTF.

The V and J genes are TRBV6-2 or TRBV6-3 and TRBJ2-1, with D possibly being TRBD1 or TRBD2 (5 bases each). Germline values: CDR1 MNHEY, CDR2 SVGEGT. V was trimmed by 6 bases and J by 10 bases, leaving 16 bases between them. The CDR3 runs to 13 residues. The CDR3 coding sequence is TGTGCCAGCAGGATGGGAAACCGGGGCGAGCAGTTCTTC. This codes for CASRMGNRGEQFF.

This clonotype was counted ten times or more. The rearrangement links TRBV2 to TRBJ1-1; D gene uncertain. The CDR3 has 13 amino acids. V was pared by 8 bases and J by 0 bases, with 10 bases between. Germline V lookup: CDR1 SNHLY, CDR2 FYNNEI. CDR3 DNA: TGTGCCAGCTCCGCAGGACTGAACACTGAAGCTTTCTTT. Translation gives CASSAGLNTEAFF.

The chain combines TRBV7-9 with TRBJ2-1; 10 nucleotides line up with TRBD2. The CDR3 is 16 amino acids. Germline CDR1 is SEHNR and CDR2 is FQNEAQ (reference sequence). V dropped 5 bases and J dropped 3; count of bases not matched to a gene: 7. The CDR3 nucleotides read TGTGCCAGCAGCGTTCTAGCGGGAGATCGCTACAATGAGCAGTTCTTC. It encodes CASSVLAGDRYNEQFF.

The V and J genes are TRBV10-3 and TRBJ1-4, with 7 bases aligning to TRBD1. V trimming: 3 bases; J trimming: 12 bases; junction bases outside the gene matches: 13. There are 15 residues in the CDR3. Germline loops: CDR1 ENHRY, CDR2 SYGVKD. The chain's CDR3 is CAISDVRQGTTELFF. In nucleotides, the CDR3 is TGTGCCATCAGTGATGTGAGACAGGGAACGACCGAACTGTTTTTT.

This clonotype turned up a few times. V usage is TRBV4-3 and J usage is TRBJ1-1; no clear D gene. The CDR3 sequence is 16 residues long. The V end was cut by 0 bases, the J end by 1 base, with 12 bases between. Germline CDR1 is LGHNA and CDR2 is YSLEER. This CDR3 reads CASSQDRSATNTEAFF. The CDR3, as DNA: TGCGCCAGCAGCCAAGATAGGTCAGCCACGAACACTGAAGCTTTCTTT.

This clonotype was seen many times. The rearrangement uses TRBV6-6 and TRBJ2-1; TRBD1 matches 9 bases. Unmatched junction bases numbered 13, after V lost 6 bases and J lost 7 bases. The CDR3 extends over 16 amino acids. The germline CDR1 and CDR2 sequences are MNHNY and SVGAGI (reference sequence). The CDR3 DNA reads TGTGCCAGCAGCCCGACCGGGACAGGGAGGAGTAATGAGCAGTTCTTC. This codes for CASSPTGTGRSNEQFF.

This clonotype has ten or more counts. The V and J genes are TRBV15 and TRBJ2-7, with D unresolved. The germline gives CDR1 LNHNV, CDR2 YYDKDF (reference sequence). Trimming stripped 0 bases from V and 8 bases from J, with 17 bases between. This CDR3 is built from 15 residues. The CDR3 DNA follows: TGTGCCACCAGCAGAGATCAATGGCGTCTCCCCAAGCAGTACTTC. Translating gives CATSRDQWRLPKQYF.

This chain links TRBV28 with TRBJ2-1; no firm D call. The CDR3 runs 14 residues. The V end was cut by 5 bases, the J end by 0 bases, with 8 bases between. The germline gives CDR1 MDHEN, CDR2 SYDVKM. CDR3 amino acids: CASSAESSYNEQFF. CDR3 coding DNA: TGTGCCAGCAGTGCGGAGAGCTCCTACAATGAGCAGTTCTTC.

Many counts were recorded for this clonotype. The chain carries TRBV10-3 and TRBJ2-6; no definite D call. Trimming removed 8 bases from V and 0 bases from J, with 14 bases in between. The CDR3 has 16 residues. From germline, CDR1 is ENHRY and CDR2 SYGVKD. Written as DNA, the CDR3 is TGTGCCATCGGAGACGACATTTACTCTGGGGCCAACGTCCTGACTTTC. This sequence encodes CAIGDDIYSGANVLTF.

This chain connects TRBV5-1 to TRBJ1-4; unclear D gene. Per germline, CDR1 SGHRS and CDR2 YFSETQ. This CDR3 spans 15 amino acids. Between the trimmed V and J ends, which lost 7 bases and 0 bases, there was a span of 13 bases. The DNA of the CDR3 is TGCGCCAGCCGAAATATGGAAGCAACTAATGAAAAACTGTTTTTT. It specifies CASRNMEATNEKLFF.

The rearrangement uses TRBV5-1 and TRBJ2-3; D not certain. The length of the CDR3 is 12 residues. Trimming stripped 0 bases from V and 6 bases from J, with 5 bases between. Germline lookup yields CDR1 SGHRS and CDR2 YFSETQ. Here the CDR3 reads CASSLDYDTQYF. For the CDR3, the DNA is TGCGCCAGCAGCTTGGATTACGATACGCAGTATTTT.

The rearrangement uses TRBV20-1 and TRBJ1-5, with 7 bases aligning to TRBD1. Germline V gene data show CDR1 as DFQATT and CDR2 as SNEGSKA (reference sequence). The CDR3 is 16 residues long. With V trimmed by 1 base and J by 0 bases, 6 bases remained unmatched. The CDR3 region is CSARAGGQYSNQPQHF. The CDR3 DNA reads TGCAGTGCTAGAGCCGGGGGACAGTATAGCAATCAGCCCCAGCATTTT.

Worth noting for this clonotype: A single base separates this from a much larger clone, so it may be a read error. The rearrangement uses TRBV7-6 and TRBJ2-1; 8 nucleotides align to TRBD2. The CDR3 spans 16 residues. J was trimmed by 6 bases and V by 0 bases; bases with no gene match: 7. Germline V gene sequence: CDR1 SGHVS, CDR2 FNYEAQ. CDR3 protein: CASSLAPGRAFNEQFF. The CDR3 DNA reads as TGTGCCAGCAGCTTAGCCCCCGGGAGGGCTTTCAATGAGCAGTTCTTC.

This clonotype was seen ten or more times. The genes are TRBV2 and TRBJ2-7; 8 bases line up with TRBD2. Germline-derived CDR1 and CDR2 are SNHLY and FYNNEI. CDR3 length equals 16 residues. The V gene end was trimmed by 3 bases and the J gene end by 4 bases; junction bases not matched to a gene: 11. CDR3 amino acids: CASSDWALGGRYEQYF. The CDR3 bases are TGTGCCAGCAGTGATTGGGCTCTGGGCGGGAGGTACGAGCAGTACTTC.

In its sample, this clonotype was seen a few times. The rearrangement joins TRBV27 to TRBJ2-3; D ambiguous. Trimming stripped 0 bases from V and 6 bases from J, with 7 bases between. In germline, CDR1 is MNHEY, CDR2 SMNVEV (reference sequence). The CDR3 length is 13 residues. As DNA, the CDR3 is TGTGCCAGCAGTTTATCCCCAGTGGATACGCAGTATTTT. Its protein product is CASSLSPVDTQYF.